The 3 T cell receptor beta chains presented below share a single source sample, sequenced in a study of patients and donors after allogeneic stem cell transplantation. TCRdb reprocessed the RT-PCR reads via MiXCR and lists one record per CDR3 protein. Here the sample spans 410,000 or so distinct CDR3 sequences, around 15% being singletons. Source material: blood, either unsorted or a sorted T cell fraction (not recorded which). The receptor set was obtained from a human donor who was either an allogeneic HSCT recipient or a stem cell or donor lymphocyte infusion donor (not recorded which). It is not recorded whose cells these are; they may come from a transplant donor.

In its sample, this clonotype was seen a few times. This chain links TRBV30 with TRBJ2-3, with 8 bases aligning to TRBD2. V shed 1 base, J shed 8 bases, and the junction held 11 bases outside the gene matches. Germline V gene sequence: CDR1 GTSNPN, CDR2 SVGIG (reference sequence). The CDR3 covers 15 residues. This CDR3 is CAWSGTSGAIGTQYF. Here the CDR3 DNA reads TGTGCCTGGAGTGGAACTAGCGGAGCTATCGGTACGCAGTATTTT.

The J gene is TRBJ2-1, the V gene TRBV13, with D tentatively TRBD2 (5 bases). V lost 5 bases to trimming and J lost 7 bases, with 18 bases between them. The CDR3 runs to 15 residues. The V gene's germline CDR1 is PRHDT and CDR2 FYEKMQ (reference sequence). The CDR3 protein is CASSVERGILNEQFF. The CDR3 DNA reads TGTGCCAGCAGCGTGGAACGGGGAATTTTGAATGAGCAGTTCTTC.

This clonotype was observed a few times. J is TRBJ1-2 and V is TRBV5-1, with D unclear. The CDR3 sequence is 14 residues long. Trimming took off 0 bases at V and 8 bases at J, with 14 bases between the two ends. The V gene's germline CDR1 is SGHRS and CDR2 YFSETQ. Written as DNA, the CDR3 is TGCGCCAGCAGCTTGGTAGAGGGCGTCGGCGGCTACACCTTC. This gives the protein CASSLVEGVGGYTF. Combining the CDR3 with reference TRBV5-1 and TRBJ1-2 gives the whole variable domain KAGVTQTPRYLIKTRGQQVTLSCSPISGHRSVSWYQQTPGQGLQFLFEYFSETQRNKGNFPGRFSGRQFSNSRSEMNVSTLELGDSALYLCASSLVEGVGGYTFGSGTRLTVV.